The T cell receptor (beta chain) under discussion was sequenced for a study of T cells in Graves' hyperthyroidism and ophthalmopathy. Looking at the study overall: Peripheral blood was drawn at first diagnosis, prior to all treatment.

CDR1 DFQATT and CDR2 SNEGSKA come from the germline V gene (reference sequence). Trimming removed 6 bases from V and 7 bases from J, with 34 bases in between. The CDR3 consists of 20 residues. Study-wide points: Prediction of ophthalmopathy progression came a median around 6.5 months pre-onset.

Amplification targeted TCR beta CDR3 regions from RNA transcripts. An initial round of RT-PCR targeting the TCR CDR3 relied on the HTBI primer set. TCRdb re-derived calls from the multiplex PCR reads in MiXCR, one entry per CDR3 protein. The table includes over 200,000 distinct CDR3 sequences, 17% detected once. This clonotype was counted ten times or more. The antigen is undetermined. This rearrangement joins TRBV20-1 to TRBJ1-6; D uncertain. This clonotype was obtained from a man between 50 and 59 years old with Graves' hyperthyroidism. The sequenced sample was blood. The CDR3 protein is CSASRIREESVLLVNSPLHF. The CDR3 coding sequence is TGCAGTGCCAGCAGGATACGGGAGGAGTCAGTGCTCTTGGTGAATTCACCCCTCCACTTT.